Below, 27 T cell receptor beta chains from the same sample are listed, as sequenced in a study of cytomegalovirus exposure and HLA in healthy donors. Amplification used 60 Vbeta primers and 13 Jbeta primers. The repertoire was sequenced with immunoSEQ multiplex PCR; TCRdb's copy has only in-frame clones and lacks some. The data hold around 150,000 clones, with about 71% observed a single time. The sample was PBMCs. These receptors all stem from a woman aged 40 to 50 in good health and CMV-seropositive.

This clone showed up just a few times. The junction shows a germline mismatch at one end, possibly a read error. The J gene is TRBJ1-5, the V gene TRBV19, with TRBD1 as a possible D gene (6 bases). The CDR3 has 14 residues. Germline V gene data show CDR1 as LNHDA and CDR2 as SQIVND (reference sequence). CDR3 sequence reads: CASSIRGAGQPQNF. As DNA, the CDR3 is TGTGCCAGTAGTATTCGGGGGGCTGGGCAGCCCCAGAATTTT. Full variable domain (missing parts from reference TRBV19 and TRBJ1-5): DGGITQSPKYLFRKEGQNVTLSCEQNLNHDAMYWYRQDPGQGLRLIYYSQIVNDFQKGDIAEGYSVSREKKESFPLTVTSAQKNPTAFYLCASSIRGAGQPQNFGDGTRLSIL.

As for this clone: At one end the junction does not follow the germline gene, possibly because of a read error. The chain couples TRBV4-3 to TRBJ1-6; 7 nucleotides line up with TRBD1. CDR1 and CDR2 (germline): LGHNA, YSLEER. The CDR3 length is 15 residues. The CDR3 spells CASSLEQGIESPLNF. CDR3 coding DNA: TGCGCCAGCAGCCTCGAACAGGGGATAGAGTCACCCCTCAACTTT.

This sequence joins TRBV9 and TRBJ1-1; the match to TRBD1 covers 7 bases. Germline V CDR1 and CDR2: SGDLS, YYNGEE. Trimming removed 0 bases from V and 1 base from J; junction bases left unmatched: 6. The CDR3 extends over 16 amino acids. The CDR3 DNA sequence: TGTGCCAGCAGCGTAGGAGGGGGCACTTGGAACACTGAAGCTTTCTTT. This translates into CASSVGGGTWNTEAFF.

This chain connects TRBV2 to TRBJ1-2, with 8 bases lining up with TRBD1. The CDR3 contains 14 residues. Trimming took 7 bases from V and 4 from J; bases not matched to a gene: 8. Germline loops: CDR1 SNHLY, CDR2 FYNNEI. The CDR3 protein is CASTVTGAGYGYTF. DNA of the CDR3: TGTGCCAGCACCGTGACAGGGGCGGGCTATGGCTACACCTTC.

In this sample, this clone turned up a few times. The junction does not match germline at one end; this may be a read error. The chain uses TRBV7-3 and TRBJ1-6; 11 bases match TRBD1. The CDR3 length is 19 residues. Germline loops: CDR1 SGHTA, CDR2 FQGTGA. The CDR3 bases are TGTGCCAGCAGCTTACGACCCTGGACAGGGGGCGCTGATAATTCACCCCTCAACTTT. It translates to CASSLRPWTGGADNSPLNF.

The J gene is TRBJ2-1, the V gene TRBV5-4, with D tentatively TRBD2 (6 bases). Trimming took off 6 bases at V and 0 bases at J, with 13 bases between the two ends. There are 15 residues in the CDR3. Germline V lookup: CDR1 SGHNT, CDR2 YYREEE (reference sequence). In nucleotides, the CDR3 is TGTGCCAGCACCATTGGGAGGATCTCCTACAATGAGCAGTTCTTC. It encodes CASTIGRISYNEQFF.

The chain joins TRBV7-2 to TRBJ2-7; a weak D match, TRBD1 (5 bases). This CDR3 spans 14 amino acids. CDR1 and CDR2 (germline): SGHTA, FQGNSA. V was cut by 1 base and J by 2 bases, with 9 bases left in between. CDR3 DNA sequence: TGTGCCAGCAGCTTAGGCCAAGGGGCCTACGAGCAGTACTTC. Translation gives CASSLGQGAYEQYF.

V gene TRBV28 combines with J gene TRBJ2-1, with 7 bases that match TRBD2. After removal of 5 bases from V and 3 bases from J, the junction contained 7 bases not matched to a gene. Germline V gene data show CDR1 as MDHEN and CDR2 as SYDVKM. The CDR3 totals 15 residues. CDR3 in amino acids: CASSQQSGNYNEQFF. The CDR3 coding sequence is TGTGCCAGCAGTCAACAGAGCGGGAACTACAATGAGCAGTTCTTC.

This rearrangement joins TRBV28 to TRBJ2-2; 8 bases are shared with TRBD1. V trimming: 4 bases; J trimming: 3 bases; junction bases outside the gene matches: 19. Germline V gene data show CDR1 as MDHEN and CDR2 as SYDVKM. The CDR3 runs to 20 residues. CDR3 bases: TGTGCCAGCAGTTCACAATACCCTAGAACAGGGGGAGCGTACACCGGGGAGCTGTTTTTT. Protein product: CASSSQYPRTGGAYTGELFF.

This clone was seen a few times. The chain uses TRBV5-4 and TRBJ1-5, with 7 bases aligning to TRBD1. From germline, CDR1 is SGHNT and CDR2 YYREEE (reference sequence). The length of the CDR3 is 15 residues. The V gene end was trimmed by 4 bases and the J gene end by 4 bases; junction bases not matched to a gene: 8. This chain's CDR3 is CASSLKGQTNQPQHF. CDR3 nucleotides: TGTGCCAGCAGCCTAAAGGGACAGACAAATCAGCCCCAGCATTTT. Together with reference TRBV5-4 and TRBJ1-5, the CDR3 gives the full variable domain: ETGVTQSPTHLIKTRGQQVTLRCSSQSGHNTVSWYQQALGQGPQFIFQYYREEENGRGNFPPRFSGLQFPNYSSELNVNALELDDSALYLCASSLKGQTNQPQHFGDGTRLSIL.

In its sample, this clone is medium-sized. The chain employs TRBV6-5 and TRBJ2-1, with D possibly being TRBD2 (5 bases). The germline V gene encodes CDR1 MNHEY and CDR2 SVGAGI. Deletions cut 2 bases from V and 0 bases from J, with 8 bases between. The CDR3 has 15 amino acids. CDR3 sequence (DNA): TGTGCCAGCAGTTACACGGGAATCTCCTACAATGAGCAGTTCTTC. Translated, it gives CASSYTGISYNEQFF.

The chain links TRBV4-2 to TRBJ2-1; no clear D. Germline V CDR1 and CDR2: LGHNA, YNFKEQ. The CDR3 covers 14 residues. V lost 4 bases to trimming and J lost 9 bases, with 16 bases between them. In DNA form, the CDR3 reads TGTGCCAGCAGCCGGCTATTAAGCGTCGGTGAGCAGTTCTTC. It codes for CASSRLLSVGEQFF.

A few counts support this clone. The rearrangement uses TRBV5-6 and TRBJ2-7; 9 bases are a match to TRBD1. CDR3 length: 14 amino acids. V was pared by 4 bases and J by 6 bases, with 8 bases of the junction left unmatched. Germline V gives CDR1 SGHDT, CDR2 YYEEEE. The CDR3 nucleotides read TGTGCCAGCAGCCCGGGACAGGGCACACGCGAGCAGTACTTC. This sequence encodes CASSPGQGTREQYF.

This sequence joins TRBV7-3 and TRBJ2-7, with TRBD2 identical over 7 bases. V was pared by 5 bases and J by 2 bases, with 9 bases of the junction left unmatched. The germline gives CDR1 SGHTA, CDR2 FQGTGA. The CDR3 runs to 15 residues. Written as DNA, the CDR3 is TGTGCCAGCAGCCTTTCTAGCGGCACTCCCTACGAGCAGTACTTC. This codes for CASSLSSGTPYEQYF.

This rearrangement joins TRBV12-5 to TRBJ1-5, with TRBD1 as a possible D gene (5 bases). Germline V gene data show CDR1 as LGHNT and CDR2 as FRNRAP. This CDR3 is 19 amino acids long. V was cut by 0 bases and J by 2 bases, with 20 bases left in between. CDR3 loop: CASGLVRQGIYDGNQPQHF. In DNA, the CDR3 is TGTGCTAGTGGTTTGGTACGGCAGGGAATATACGATGGCAATCAGCCCCAGCATTTT.

The V gene is TRBV7-9, the J gene TRBJ1-3; D gene uncertain. The V gene lost 1 base and the J gene lost 0 bases, with 7 bases spanning the gap. The CDR3 is 15 residues long. CDR1 and CDR2 (germline): SEHNR, FQNEAQ (reference sequence). In DNA, the CDR3 is TGTGCCAGCAGCTTAGAGCCGAACTCTGGAAACACCATATATTTT. Protein product: CASSLEPNSGNTIYF.

The chain is built from TRBV7-2 and TRBJ2-7; 9 nucleotides line up with TRBD2. Germline V CDR1 and CDR2: SGHTA, FQGNSA. The CDR3 is 16 amino acids. Trimming took 1 base from V and 7 from J; bases not matched to a gene: 11. This CDR3 is CASSLVSASGTSEQYF. In DNA form, the CDR3 reads TGTGCCAGCAGCTTAGTTTCTGCTAGCGGGACCTCGGAGCAGTACTTC.

The chain employs TRBV11-3 and TRBJ2-1; D possibly corresponds to TRBD2 (6 bases). Germline lookup yields CDR1 SGHNT and CDR2 YENEEA. The CDR3 loop spans 16 amino acids. Trimming removed 1 base at V and 3 bases at J, with 13 bases between. The CDR3 bases are TGTGCCAGCAGCTTAGTTAGTAGCGGTCTCTACAATGAGCAGTTCTTC. This codes for CASSLVSSGLYNEQFF.

This chain uses TRBV4-2 with TRBJ2-1; 12 bases are shared with TRBD2. CDR3 length equals 17 residues. Germline-derived CDR1 and CDR2 are LGHNA and YNFKEQ. Unmatched junction bases numbered 9, after V lost 5 bases and J lost 4 bases. The CDR3 nucleotides read TGTGCCAGCAGCACGACCGCCGGGACTAGCGGGTACAATGAGCAGTTCTTC. It codes for CASSTTAGTSGYNEQFF.

This clone was counted once. The rearrangement joins TRBV7-8 to TRBJ1-3; TRBD1 matches 7 bases. This CDR3 is built from 17 residues. With 2 bases clipped from V and 3 bases from J, the junction kept 10 bases outside the gene matches. The V gene's germline CDR1 is SGHVS and CDR2 FQNEAQ. The CDR3 sequence: CASSLRVDRAHGNTIYF. The CDR3 region has the DNA TGTGCCAGCAGCTTACGGGTTGACAGGGCGCATGGAAACACCATATATTTT.

V gene TRBV6-1 combines with J gene TRBJ2-7, with 8 bases matching TRBD1. The CDR3 is 14 residues long. Germline CDR1 MNHNS, CDR2 SASEGT. After removal of 6 bases from V and 5 bases from J, the junction contained 9 bases not matched to a gene. The CDR3: CASRPSTGGDEQYF. CDR3 nucleotide sequence: TGTGCCAGCAGACCGAGCACAGGGGGTGACGAGCAGTACTTC.

The chain joins TRBV29-1 to TRBJ2-1, with D perhaps matching TRBD2 (6 bases). V was trimmed by 6 bases and J by 5 bases, leaving 14 bases between them. Germline CDR1 SQVTM, CDR2 ANQGSEA. This CDR3 spans 13 amino acids. CDR3 protein: CSVGRDLNNEQFF. The CDR3 region has the DNA TGCAGCGTGGGCCGGGACTTGAACAATGAGCAGTTCTTC.

V is TRBV10-3 and J is TRBJ1-1; 7 bases fit TRBD1. This CDR3 is 15 amino acids long. V lost 0 bases and J lost 8; bases outside the gene matches: 9. CDR1 and CDR2 (germline): ENHRY, SYGVKD. This chain's CDR3 is CAISESSGQVREAFF. In DNA form, the CDR3 reads TGTGCCATCAGTGAGTCCTCCGGACAGGTCAGAGAAGCTTTCTTT.

The genes are TRBV5-3 and TRBJ1-3; a possible D gene is TRBD1 (6 bases). TRBV5-3 is given ORF status, its function remaining uncertain. The CDR3 contains 19 residues. V gave up 4 bases and J gave up 2 bases, with 25 bases separating them. CDR3: CARSPPTGPKTSPGNTIYF. Here the CDR3 DNA reads TGTGCCAGAAGCCCCCCCACAGGGCCTAAAACCTCCCCTGGAAACACCATATATTTT.

The J gene is TRBJ1-1, the V gene TRBV7-3; D gene uncertain. This CDR3 has 13 residues. The germline CDR1 and CDR2 sequences are SGHTA and FQGTGA. Trimming took 5 bases from V and 2 from J, leaving 9 bases between them. CDR3 residues: CASSPNGNTEAFF. The CDR3 DNA reads TGTGCCAGCAGCCCGAATGGCAACACTGAAGCTTTCTTT.

This clone appeared once. The chain combines TRBV2 with TRBJ1-5, with D maybe TRBD1 (6 bases). The germline V and J ends were trimmed by 5 bases and 6 bases, with 14 bases remaining between them. CDR1 and CDR2 from the germline V gene are SNHLY and FYNNEI. The CDR3 has 14 amino acids. In DNA, the CDR3 is TGTGCCAGCAGTTCGGGGGGCCAGGGTCAGCCCCAGCATTTT. This encodes CASSSGGQGQPQHF.

The chain couples TRBV6-5 to TRBJ2-4; the D is unclear. V dropped 0 bases and J dropped 7 bases, with 10 bases sitting between them. Germline V gene data show CDR1 as MNHEY and CDR2 as SVGAGI. CDR3 length equals 14 residues. This CDR3 reads CASSYSMAQNIQYF. The CDR3 DNA sequence: TGTGCCAGCAGTTACTCGATGGCCCAGAACATTCAGTACTTC.